This entry concerns a single T cell receptor (beta chain). The antigen remains undetermined. There were TCR beta CDR3 regions amplified from RNA transcripts. When the TCR CDR3 underwent first-round RT-PCR, the HTBI primer set was used. TCRdb reprocessed the multiplex PCR reads via MiXCR and lists one record per CDR3 protein. Of hundreds of thousands of distinct CDR3 sequences listed, nearly 20% were seen once; the top ten hold approximately 50%. This specimen belongs to a study of T cells in Graves' hyperthyroidism and ophthalmopathy. General study points: In the blood, most expanded thyroid clonotypes above 0.001 appeared as well.

The ends lost 9 bases at V and 6 bases at J; junction bases unmatched: 8. The germline V gene has CDR1 ENHRY and CDR2 SYGVKD. The CDR3 is 12 residues long. The sample was blood. The chain couples TRBV10-3 to TRBJ2-7, with TRBD1 identical over 7 bases. The clonotype comes from a man aged 35 to 55 with Graves' ophthalmopathy. The chain's CDR3 is CAIQDRAGEQYF. CDR3 coding DNA: TGTGCCATTCAAGACAGGGCGGGCGAGCAGTACTTC.